The next 32 T cell receptor beta chains were all read from a single sample in a study of blood T cell repertoires in COVID-19. The data were produced by immunoSEQ multiplex PCR, yet TCRdb's version contains in-frame clones alone and is incomplete. The repertoire consists of roughly 140,000 clones, with about 86% occurring once and the leading ten covering roughly 3.4%. What was sequenced was peripheral blood. The receptors shown here come from a man between 65 and 79 years old with acute or convalescent COVID-19.

V is TRBV5-5 and J is TRBJ1-1; D not resolved. Germline loops: CDR1 SGHKS, CDR2 YYEKEE (reference sequence). V lost 2 bases and J lost 0, with 8 bases in between. The CDR3 is 14 residues long. CDR3 region: CASSFRGMNTEAFF. CDR3 coding DNA: TGTGCCAGCAGCTTCCGGGGAATGAACACTGAAGCTTTCTTT.

The chain combines TRBV6-5 with TRBJ2-1, with TRBD1 matching 7 bases. The CDR3 spans 15 residues. With 7 bases clipped from V and 8 bases from J, the junction kept 14 bases outside the gene matches. Germline assignment: CDR1 MNHEY and CDR2 SVGAGI. CDR3 DNA: TGTGCCAGCAATCGCCGGACAGGCGACGGGGATGAGCAGTTCTTC. Amino acids: CASNRRTGDGDEQFF.

The CDR3 bases are TGTGCCAGCAGTGCCGCCGCCGGGACAGGCGGTTCACCCCTCCACTTT. This codes for CASSAAAGTGGSPLHF. The chain recombines TRBV27 with TRBJ1-6; TRBD1 matches at 8 bases. V gave up 5 bases and J gave up 9 bases; unmatched junction bases: 12. The CDR3 sequence is 16 residues long. Germline V gives CDR1 MNHEY, CDR2 SMNVEV (reference sequence).

V and J are TRBV5-1 and TRBJ1-1; D possibly corresponds to TRBD1 (5 bases). The CDR3 runs 16 residues. Germline loops: CDR1 SGHRS, CDR2 YFSETQ. Trimming shortened V by 2 bases and J by 0 bases, and 14 bases separated the two germline ends. CDR3 in amino acids: CASSFGAGRLNTEAFF. The CDR3 bases are TGCGCCAGCAGCTTCGGGGCGGGGAGATTGAACACTGAAGCTTTCTTT.

This clone showed up just a few times. The CDR3 reads CASSPRRGTNEKLFF. DNA for the CDR3: TGTGCCAGCAGTCCCCGCAGGGGGACTAATGAAAAACTGTTTTTT. The chain uses TRBV27 and TRBJ1-4; TRBD1 matches at 7 bases. This CDR3 is 15 amino acids long. The V gene end was trimmed by 5 bases and the J gene end by 2 bases; junction bases not matched to a gene: 5. Germline CDR1 MNHEY, CDR2 SMNVEV (reference sequence).

The rearrangement joins TRBV11-2 to TRBJ1-6; TRBD1 matches at 9 bases. Germline values: CDR1 SGHAT, CDR2 FQNNGV. The CDR3 loop spans 16 amino acids. With 1 base clipped from V and 5 bases from J, the junction kept 3 bases outside the gene matches. The CDR3 DNA reads TGTGCCAGCAGCTTAGTCTGGACAGGGGATAATTCACCCCTCCACTTT. Translated, it gives CASSLVWTGDNSPLHF.

The V call is TRBV7-9, the J call TRBJ2-5; 9 bases are shared with TRBD2. This CDR3 has 14 amino acids. Unmatched junction bases numbered 0, after V lost 1 base and J lost 3 bases. Germline V gives CDR1 SEHNR, CDR2 FQNEAQ (reference sequence). This CDR3 is CASSLGLAEETQYF. The DNA for the CDR3 is TGTGCCAGCAGCTTAGGACTAGCGGAAGAGACCCAGTACTTC.

This chain uses TRBV4-3 with TRBJ2-2; TRBD2 agrees at 13 bases. The CDR3 has 21 amino acids. The trim removed 1 base at V and 3 bases at J, leaving 14 bases unmatched. From germline, CDR1 is LGHNA and CDR2 YSLEER. The CDR3 here is CASSQAMFGLAGDLYTGELFF. CDR3 in DNA: TGCGCCAGCAGCCAAGCGATGTTTGGACTAGCGGGAGACCTGTACACCGGGGAGCTGTTTTTT.

This chain joins TRBV4-3 and TRBJ2-3, with D possibly being TRBD2 (5 bases). The CDR3 runs 16 residues. Germline CDR1 reads LGHNA; CDR2 reads YSLEER. Trimming removed 0 bases at V and 4 bases at J, with 14 bases between. Here the CDR3 DNA reads TGCGCCAGCAGCCAAGAAGGAGGCTTAGAGTCAGATACGCAGTATTTT. It codes for CASSQEGGLESDTQYF.

This clone has a handful of counts. The V call is TRBV4-1, the J call TRBJ2-2, with 10 bases fitting TRBD1. The CDR3 extends over 14 amino acids. V lost 3 bases to trimming and J lost 7 bases; unmatched junction nucleotides: 2. Germline lookup yields CDR1 MGHRA and CDR2 YSYEKL. CDR3 sequence: CASSQGTGVGELFF. CDR3 DNA sequence: TGCGCCAGCAGCCAGGGGACAGGGGTCGGGGAGCTGTTTTTT.

The gene calls are TRBV19 and TRBJ1-5, with TRBD1 as a possible D gene (5 bases). Germline CDR1 and CDR2: LNHDA and SQIVND (reference sequence). The CDR3 covers 13 residues. Trimming took off 9 bases at V and 0 bases at J, with 9 bases between the two ends. In nucleotides, the CDR3 is TGTGCCAGCGGACAAAATAGCAATCAGCCCCAGCATTTT. It encodes CASGQNSNQPQHF.

This clone was detected ten times or more. This chain joins TRBV12-3 or TRBV12-4 and TRBJ2-4; 10 bases map to TRBD2. CDR3 length equals 13 residues. V gave up 6 bases and J gave up 8 bases; unmatched junction bases: 4. The CDR3, as DNA: TGTGCCAGCAGGTCTACTAGCGGGGACATTCAGTACTTC. It yields the protein CASRSTSGDIQYF.

J is TRBJ2-7 and V is TRBV27; no clear D gene. The CDR3 sequence is 13 residues long. The germline V gene encodes CDR1 MNHEY and CDR2 SMNVEV (reference sequence). V was pared by 4 bases and J by 4 bases, with 11 bases between. The CDR3 sequence: CASSSFPGYEQYF. CDR3 sequence (DNA): TGTGCCAGCAGTTCTTTCCCCGGGTACGAGCAGTACTTC.

This clone was detected only a few times. V gene TRBV28 combines with J gene TRBJ2-7; the D is unclear. The CDR3 covers 13 residues. V was trimmed by 3 bases and J by 0 bases, leaving 6 bases between them. The V gene's germline CDR1 is MDHEN and CDR2 SYDVKM. As DNA, the CDR3 is TGTGCCAGCAGTTTGAGGAGCTCCTACGAGCAGTACTTC. This encodes CASSLRSSYEQYF. Full variable domain (missing parts from reference TRBV28 and TRBJ2-7): DVKVTQSSRYLVKRTGEKVFLECVQDMDHENMFWYRQDPGLGLRLIYFSYDVKMKEKGDIPEGYSVSREKKERFSLILESASTNQTSMYLCASSLRSSYEQYFGPGTRLTVT.

This chain uses TRBV11-2 with TRBJ2-2; D not resolved. This CDR3 has 17 residues. The ends were cut back, 1 base at V and 0 bases at J, with 12 bases in the middle. Looked up from germline, CDR1 is SGHAT and CDR2 is FQNNGV. In DNA form, the CDR3 reads TGTGCCAGCAGCTTAGCTTGGCCCCCTTCGAACACCGGGGAGCTGTTTTTT. Protein sequence: CASSLAWPPSNTGELFF.

A few counts support this clone. This chain connects TRBV29-1 to TRBJ2-2; maybe TRBD2 (6 bases). CDR3 length: 15 amino acids. V was pared by 2 bases and J by 1 base, with 11 bases between. The germline V gene encodes CDR1 SQVTM and CDR2 ANQGSEA. CDR3 nucleotide sequence: TGCAGCGTTGAAAGGGCGGGACTGAACACCGGGGAGCTGTTTTTT. This sequence encodes CSVERAGLNTGELFF.

The chain uses TRBV7-9 and TRBJ2-1, with D hard to call. The V gene lost 4 bases and the J gene lost 6 bases, with 10 bases spanning the gap. The length of the CDR3 is 13 residues. Germline V gene lookup returns CDR1 SEHNR and CDR2 FQNEAQ (reference sequence). The CDR3 DNA is TGTGCCAGCAGCTCCGGGTCAATCAATGAGCAGTTCTTC. This translates into CASSSGSINEQFF.

This CDR3 is CASSTSGTGGWETQYF. DNA for the CDR3: TGTGCCAGTAGTACATCCGGGACAGGGGGCTGGGAGACCCAGTACTTC. This sequence joins TRBV19 and TRBJ2-5; TRBD1 matches at 12 bases. Germline values: CDR1 LNHDA, CDR2 SQIVND (reference sequence). Unmatched junction bases numbered 8, after V lost 4 bases and J lost 5 bases. This CDR3 comprises 16 residues.

The V gene is TRBV9, the J gene TRBJ2-2; 9 bases line up with TRBD2. There are 18 residues in the CDR3. Germline values: CDR1 SGDLS, CDR2 YYNGEE. Trimming took 4 bases from V and 7 from J; bases not matched to a gene: 17. The CDR3 coding sequence is TGTGCCAGCAGCCCGCGGGGTAGCGGGAGCTATAAAGACGGGGAGCTGTTTTTT. This sequence encodes CASSPRGSGSYKDGELFF.

The V and J genes are TRBV4-2 and TRBJ1-5; no reliable D call. Trimming shortened V by 0 bases and J by 9 bases, and 12 bases separated the two germline ends. This CDR3 is 14 amino acids long. Per the germline V gene, CDR1 is LGHNA and CDR2 is YNFKEQ. The CDR3 spells CASSQEGGRRPQHF. CDR3 nucleotide sequence: TGTGCCAGCAGCCAAGAGGGCGGGAGGCGGCCCCAGCATTTT.

This clone was detected a few times. The J gene is TRBJ2-5, the V gene TRBV5-1, with 9 nucleotides matching TRBD2. The CDR3 is 17 amino acids. V was clipped by 0 bases and J by 1 base; unmatched bases: 7. Germline values: CDR1 SGHRS, CDR2 YFSETQ. DNA of the CDR3: TGCGCCAGCAGCTTGGGGCTAGCGGGAAAGACCCAAGAGACCCAGTACTTC. It specifies CASSLGLAGKTQETQYF. Combining the CDR3 with reference TRBV5-1 and TRBJ2-5 gives the whole variable domain KAGVTQTPRYLIKTRGQQVTLSCSPISGHRSVSWYQQTPGQGLQFLFEYFSETQRNKGNFPGRFSGRQFSNSRSEMNVSTLELGDSALYLCASSLGLAGKTQETQYFGPGTRLLVL.

The CDR3 nucleotides read TGTGCCACCAGCAGGGGACAGGGGGCAGAGACCCAGTACTTC. It encodes CATSRGQGAETQYF. V usage is TRBV15 and J usage is TRBJ2-5; TRBD1 aligns across 12 bases. The V gene's germline CDR1 is LNHNV and CDR2 YYDKDF (reference sequence). V lost 3 bases to trimming and J lost 4 bases; unmatched junction nucleotides: 0. This CDR3 has 14 residues.

This clone showed up just a few times. The V and J genes are TRBV5-8 and TRBJ1-5; 12 nucleotides line up with TRBD1. Looked up from germline, CDR1 is SGHTS and CDR2 is YDEGEE. This CDR3 is 16 amino acids long. The V and J ends lost 4 bases and 8 bases, in that order; junction bases with no gene match: 10. CDR3 sequence: CASSPGTGGLREPQHF. For the CDR3, the DNA is TGTGCCAGCAGCCCCGGGACAGGGGGCTTAAGGGAGCCCCAGCATTTT.

The chain joins TRBV13 to TRBJ2-3; the match to TRBD2 covers 9 bases. The CDR3 covers 15 residues. Germline loops: CDR1 PRHDT, CDR2 FYEKMQ (reference sequence). J was trimmed by 0 bases and V by 5 bases; bases with no gene match: 3. The CDR3 DNA sequence: TGTGCCAGCAGCCCTACTAGCGGGAGCACAGATACGCAGTATTTT. This sequence encodes CASSPTSGSTDTQYF. The full variable domain, its missing parts supplied by reference TRBV13 and TRBJ2-3, is AAGVIQSPRHLIKEKRETATLKCYPIPRHDTVYWYQQGPGQDPQFLISFYEKMQSDKGSIPDRFSAQQFSDYHSELNMSSLELGDSALYFCASSPTSGSTDTQYFGPGTRLTVL.

The chain couples TRBV11-3 to TRBJ2-2; TRBD1 agrees at 10 bases. CDR3 length: 15 amino acids. The junction had 0 bases not matched to a gene; V was cut back by 1 base and J by 4 bases. The germline V gene has CDR1 SGHNT and CDR2 YENEEA. CDR3 loop: CASSLGQGATGELFF. The CDR3 DNA sequence: TGTGCCAGCAGCTTAGGACAGGGGGCCACCGGGGAGCTGTTTTTT. The variable domain in full, completed from reference TRBV11-3 and TRBJ2-2, reads EAGVVQSPRYKIIEKKQPVAFWCNPISGHNTLYWYLQNLGQGPELLIRYENEEAVDDSQLPKDRFSAERLKGVDSTLKIQPAELGDSAVYLCASSLGQGATGELFFGEGSRLTVL.

This clone was counted a single time. J is TRBJ1-2 and V is TRBV6-5; possibly TRBD1 for D (6 bases). Germline CDR1 MNHEY, CDR2 SVGAGI. This CDR3 is 14 amino acids long. Trimming pared 0 bases from V and 7 bases from J, leaving 12 bases between. The CDR3 region is CASSYSTGLGGYTF. The CDR3 bases are TGTGCCAGCAGTTACTCGACAGGCCTCGGTGGCTACACCTTC.

The chain couples TRBV19 to TRBJ2-1, with TRBD2 matching over 7 bases. The V segment lost 3 bases and the J segment 9 bases; nucleotides outside the gene matches: 8. The germline V gene encodes CDR1 LNHDA and CDR2 SQIVND (reference sequence). The CDR3 length is 14 residues. Written as DNA, the CDR3 is TGTGCCAGTAGTATTAAAAGCGGGACGGGTGAGCAGTTCTTC. Translation gives CASSIKSGTGEQFF.

The chain combines TRBV7-3 with TRBJ2-3; 11 bases fit TRBD2. The V segment lost 5 bases and the J segment 1 base; nucleotides outside the gene matches: 2. The CDR3 spans 15 residues. Germline values: CDR1 SGHTA, CDR2 FQGTGA. The CDR3 DNA is TGTGCCAGCAGCCTGGGACTAGCGGGCACAGATACGCAGTATTTT. The encoded protein is CASSLGLAGTDTQYF. The whole variable domain, filled in from reference TRBV7-3 and TRBJ2-3, reads GAGVSQTPSNKVTEKGKYVELRCDPISGHTALYWYRQSLGQGPEFLIYFQGTGAADDSGLPNDRFFAVRPEGSVSTLKIQRTERGDSAVYLCASSLGLAGTDTQYFGPGTRLTVL.

The J gene is TRBJ2-1, the V gene TRBV9, with TRBD2 matching over 12 bases. Germline V gives CDR1 SGDLS, CDR2 YYNGEE. The CDR3 sequence is 16 residues long. Trimming cost V 4 bases and J 9 bases; bases outside gene matches: 11. CDR3 loop: CASSSRASGRALEQFF. The CDR3 DNA follows: TGTGCCAGCAGCTCCCGGGCTAGCGGGAGGGCCCTTGAGCAGTTCTTC.

The CDR3 coding sequence is TGTGCCACCAGCAGAGACCTCAGGGCAGATACGCAGTATTTT. It is translated as CATSRDLRADTQYF. The chain carries TRBV15 and TRBJ2-3; tentative D call: TRBD1 (5 bases). Looked up from germline, CDR1 is LNHNV and CDR2 is YYDKDF (reference sequence). The V end was cut by 0 bases, the J end by 4 bases, with 8 bases between. The CDR3 length is 14 residues.

The table lists this clone with a few counts. The chain joins TRBV7-9 to TRBJ1-2; D is perhaps TRBD1 (6 bases). This CDR3 contains 16 residues. Trimming cost V 1 base and J 5 bases, with 17 bases left between them. Per the germline V gene, CDR1 is SEHNR and CDR2 is FQNEAQ (reference sequence). This chain's CDR3 is CASSLVGEQGLYGYTF. CDR3 sequence (DNA): TGTGCCAGCAGCTTAGTCGGCGAACAGGGCCTATATGGCTACACCTTC.

The CDR3 loop reads CASSTNLDRAGSEQFF. Here the CDR3 DNA reads TGCGCCAGCAGCACTAACCTGGACAGGGCGGGGAGTGAGCAGTTCTTC. The V and J genes are TRBV5-1 and TRBJ2-1; 8 bases line up with TRBD1. The ends lost 4 bases at V and 9 bases at J; junction bases unmatched: 15. Per the germline V gene, CDR1 is SGHRS and CDR2 is YFSETQ. This CDR3 has 16 amino acids.